The entry below gives a single TCR beta chain sequence along with its context. Its specificity is unknown. PCR was performed using 60 Vbeta and 13 Jbeta primers. Only in-frame clones appear in the TCRdb table, and some are missing; sequencing was by immunoSEQ multiplex PCR. Altogether over 100,000 clones are present, approximately 78% being singletons, with the ten largest covering roughly 1.9%. The sample comes from a study of cytomegalovirus exposure and HLA in healthy donors. For the study at large: Unique TCRs from HLA-typed donors, around 93 million of them, were held in an early data release. The study placed roughly four fifths of its approximately 360 genotyped donors in the Caucasian-associated ancestry cluster. Study-wide results and limits: Later examination showed HLA-associated TCR beta chains had greater clonal expansion than equally common others.

CDR3 length equals 16 residues. With 3 bases clipped from V and 6 bases from J, the junction kept 5 bases outside the gene matches. CDR1 MNHEY and CDR2 SVGAGI come from the germline V gene. The chain combines TRBV6-5 with TRBJ2-2; 12 bases align to TRBD2. The source is a woman aged 40-49 years in good health and CMV-seronegative. The sample taken for sequencing was PBMCs. In DNA form, the CDR3 reads TGTGCCAGCAGTTATTCACTAGCGGGAGGACCCGGGGAGCTGTTTTTT. This codes for CASSYSLAGGPGELFF.